The 3 T cell receptor beta chains below all came from one sample that was sequenced in a study of blood T cell repertoires in COVID-19. Libraries were prepared by immunoSEQ multiplex PCR; TCRdb keeps only in-frame clonotypes and omits some of them. Of about 15,000 clones listed, around 78% are singletons. The sample taken for sequencing was peripheral blood. These receptors originate from a man aged 70 or older with acute or convalescent COVID-19.

This clone has more than one count but fewer than ten. The chain employs TRBV11-3 and TRBJ2-2; D may be TRBD2 (5 bases). The germline gives CDR1 SGHNT, CDR2 YENEEA. This CDR3 has 15 residues. Trimming pared 4 bases from V and 7 bases from J, leaving 16 bases between. CDR3 bases: TGTGCCAGCAGCTCCAAGGCCGGGGTGGGCGGGGAGCTGTTTTTT. It yields the protein CASSSKAGVGGELFF.

The rearrangement links TRBV14 to TRBJ2-7, with unresolved D. The CDR3 has 13 residues. V shed 0 bases and J shed 4 bases, with 7 bases lying between them. Germline V gene data show CDR1 as SGHDN and CDR2 as FVKESK. This CDR3 reads CASSQDLLYEQYF. The DNA of the CDR3 is TGTGCCAGCAGCCAAGATCTGTTGTACGAGCAGTACTTC.

V usage is TRBV4-3 and J usage is TRBJ1-3; 9 bases align to TRBD1. V lost 4 bases, J lost 5 bases, and 6 bases stayed unmatched. The CDR3 is 15 residues long. Per the germline V gene, CDR1 is LGHNA and CDR2 is YSLEER. CDR3 residues: CASSPTGQGRNTIYF. CDR3 DNA sequence: TGCGCCAGCAGCCCCACGGGACAGGGAAGAAACACCATATATTTT.